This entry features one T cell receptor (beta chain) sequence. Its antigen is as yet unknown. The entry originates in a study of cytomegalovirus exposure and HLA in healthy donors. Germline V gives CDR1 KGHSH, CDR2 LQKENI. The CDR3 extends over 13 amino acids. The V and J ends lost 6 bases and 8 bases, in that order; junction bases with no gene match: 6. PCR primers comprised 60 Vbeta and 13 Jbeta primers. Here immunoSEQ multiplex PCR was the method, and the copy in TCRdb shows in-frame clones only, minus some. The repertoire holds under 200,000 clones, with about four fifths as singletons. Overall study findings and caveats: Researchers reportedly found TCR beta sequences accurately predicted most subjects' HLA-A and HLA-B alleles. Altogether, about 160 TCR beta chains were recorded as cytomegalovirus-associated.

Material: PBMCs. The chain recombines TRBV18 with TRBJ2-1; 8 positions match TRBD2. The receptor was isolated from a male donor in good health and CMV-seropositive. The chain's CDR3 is CASSSGSVYEQFF. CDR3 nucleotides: TGTGCCAGCTCCAGCGGGAGCGTTTATGAGCAGTTCTTC.